Shown below are 16 T cell receptor beta chains from a single sample sequenced in a study of T cell changes during pregnancy in multiple sclerosis. Generated by immunoSEQ multiplex PCR, the TCRdb table keeps only in-frame clones and is missing some. The sample lists 52,000 or so clones, around 90% occurring once. The sequences come from CD4+ T cells from peripheral blood mononuclear cells, collected in the second trimester of pregnancy. The receptor source for this set is a female donor with multiple sclerosis, enrolled in a pregnancy study.

In this sample, this clone turned up once. The chain uses TRBV11-2 and TRBJ2-3, with unresolved D. Trimming shortened V by 1 base and J by 0 bases, and 11 bases separated the two germline ends. The CDR3 is 16 amino acids. CDR1 SGHAT and CDR2 FQNNGV come from the germline V gene. CDR3 in DNA: TGTGCCAGCAGCTTAGTTCGGGTCTTTAGCACAGATACGCAGTATTTT. This translates into CASSLVRVFSTDTQYF. The whole variable domain, filled in from reference TRBV11-2 and TRBJ2-3, reads EAGVAQSPRYKIIEKRQSVAFWCNPISGHATLYWYQQILGQGPKLLIQFQNNGVVDDSQLPKDRFSAERLKGVDSTLKIQPAKLEDSAVYLCASSLVRVFSTDTQYFGPGTRLTVL.

This chain links TRBV5-6 with TRBJ2-5; 7 bases fit TRBD2. From germline, CDR1 is SGHDT and CDR2 YYEEEE. CDR3 length: 15 amino acids. V lost 4 bases to trimming and J lost 4 bases; unmatched junction nucleotides: 10. This CDR3 is CASSLRAGVRETQYF. Written as DNA, the CDR3 is TGTGCCAGCAGCCTTAGGGCGGGGGTTCGAGAGACCCAGTACTTC.

The V and J genes are TRBV2 and TRBJ2-7, with a tentative D call TRBD1 (6 bases). CDR1 SNHLY and CDR2 FYNNEI come from the germline V gene. V dropped 4 bases and J dropped 4 bases, with 11 bases sitting between them. CDR3 length: 13 amino acids. CDR3 in DNA: TGTGCCAGCAGTGGGCCAGGGGTATACGAGCAGTACTTC. Translated, it gives CASSGPGVYEQYF.

This chain links TRBV2 with TRBJ2-1; D not resolved. Germline V gives CDR1 SNHLY, CDR2 FYNNEI. The CDR3 length is 11 residues. V was cut by 6 bases and J by 3 bases, with 3 bases left in between. This CDR3 reads CASSYYNEQFF. As DNA, the CDR3 is TGTGCCAGCAGCTACTACAATGAGCAGTTCTTC.

The chain uses TRBV30 and TRBJ1-4, with D maybe TRBD1 (6 bases). The CDR3 is 14 residues long. Germline CDR1 and CDR2: GTSNPN and SVGIG (reference sequence). Trimming took off 4 bases at V and 7 bases at J, with 16 bases between the two ends. The CDR3 DNA is TGTGCCTGGAAGGTTGGCAGGGGTATTGAAAAACTGTTTTTT. This gives the protein CAWKVGRGIEKLFF.

The rearrangement links TRBV4-2 to TRBJ2-3; TRBD2 is a possible D gene (7 bases). The V end was cut by 4 bases, the J end by 2 bases, with 19 bases between. The length of the CDR3 is 17 residues. Germline V gives CDR1 LGHNA, CDR2 YNFKEQ. For the CDR3, the DNA is TGTGCCAGCAGCCTACAAACTCGTGGGGGGGCCACAGATACGCAGTATTTT. Residues: CASSLQTRGGATDTQYF.

The chain combines TRBV15 with TRBJ2-5; D is possibly TRBD1 (5 bases). V was clipped by 3 bases and J by 5 bases, with 16 bases between them. Per germline, CDR1 LNHNV and CDR2 YYDKDF (reference sequence). The CDR3 loop spans 15 amino acids. The CDR3, as DNA: TGTGCCACCAGCAGGGATTGGCTAGGGGCGGAGACCCAGTACTTC. This gives the protein CATSRDWLGAETQYF.

The genes are TRBV29-1 and TRBJ1-2; tentatively, D is TRBD1 (5 bases). The CDR3 is 15 amino acids. With 1 base removed from V and 4 bases from J, the gap between germline ends came to 16 bases. Germline V gene lookup returns CDR1 SQVTM and CDR2 ANQGSEA. CDR3 amino acids: CSVEGGATEFYGYTF. The DNA of the CDR3 is TGCAGCGTTGAAGGTGGGGCCACGGAGTTCTATGGCTACACCTTC.

The V gene is TRBV2, the J gene TRBJ2-5; possibly TRBD2 for D (6 bases). CDR1 is SNHLY, CDR2 FYNNEI, per germline. Between the trimmed V and J ends, which lost 6 bases and 4 bases, there was a span of 12 bases. The CDR3 totals 13 residues. The CDR3: CASRTSGAETQYF. The CDR3 DNA reads as TGTGCCAGCAGGACCTCGGGAGCAGAGACCCAGTACTTC.

This clone was observed a handful of times. The V call is TRBV7-2, the J call TRBJ2-1, with a possible D match to TRBD1 (5 bases). Germline V CDR1 and CDR2: SGHTA, FQGNSA. The CDR3 has 15 residues. Trimming removed 1 base at V and 3 bases at J, with 10 bases between. CDR3 sequence reads: CASSLVVDNYNEQFF. DNA of the CDR3: TGTGCCAGCAGCTTAGTGGTGGACAACTACAATGAGCAGTTCTTC.

This chain links TRBV16 with TRBJ2-5; no firm D call. CDR1 is KGHSY, CDR2 FQNENV, per germline. V lost 0 bases, J lost 2 bases, and 4 bases lay in between. This CDR3 is 13 amino acids long. DNA of the CDR3: TGTGCCAGCAGCCAATCTTTACAAGAGACCCAGTACTTC. Translating gives CASSQSLQETQYF.

The V and J genes are TRBV6-1 and TRBJ1-5; D is possibly TRBD1 (5 bases). The CDR3 runs to 15 residues. Trimming shortened V by 0 bases and J by 4 bases, and 10 bases separated the two germline ends. Germline CDR1 is MNHNS and CDR2 is SASEGT. CDR3 amino acids: CASSEAGGGNQPQHF. DNA of the CDR3: TGTGCCAGCAGTGAAGCTGGCGGGGGTAATCAGCCCCAGCATTTT.

The chain links TRBV27 to TRBJ1-1; D is perhaps TRBD1 (5 bases). Germline V gene sequence: CDR1 MNHEY, CDR2 SMNVEV (reference sequence). The CDR3 length is 17 residues. Between the trimmed V and J ends, which lost 8 bases and 0 bases, there was a span of 22 bases. CDR3 loop: CASLPGGAKRLNTEAFF. The CDR3, as DNA: TGTGCCAGCCTCCCGGGAGGGGCGAAGAGATTGAACACTGAAGCTTTCTTT.

V gene TRBV10-3 combines with J gene TRBJ2-3, with D perhaps TRBD1 (6 bases). Germline assignment: CDR1 ENHRY and CDR2 SYGVKD. V gave up 6 bases and J gave up 0 bases, with 10 bases separating them. The CDR3 runs 14 residues. CDR3: CAIRGAFSTDTQYF. CDR3 DNA sequence: TGTGCCATCAGGGGGGCTTTCAGCACAGATACGCAGTATTTT.

The V call is TRBV11-1, the J call TRBJ2-7; 10 bases are a match to TRBD2. CDR1 is SGHAT and CDR2 is FQDESV in the germline V gene (reference sequence). This CDR3 region has 15 residues. V shed 1 base, J shed 5 bases, and the junction held 5 bases outside the gene matches. CDR3 amino acids: CASSLGSSGRNEQYF. The CDR3 bases are TGTGCCAGCAGCTTAGGGAGTAGCGGGAGGAACGAGCAGTACTTC.

The chain recombines TRBV5-1 with TRBJ2-2; 8 nucleotides agree with TRBD1. The CDR3 length is 15 residues. Trimming at V came to 4 bases and at J to 1 base, leaving 3 bases not matched to a gene. Germline values: CDR1 SGHRS, CDR2 YFSETQ. The CDR3 region has the DNA TGCGCCAGCAGCGCCGACAGGGGGAACACCGGGGAGCTGTTTTTT. Translating gives CASSADRGNTGELFF.